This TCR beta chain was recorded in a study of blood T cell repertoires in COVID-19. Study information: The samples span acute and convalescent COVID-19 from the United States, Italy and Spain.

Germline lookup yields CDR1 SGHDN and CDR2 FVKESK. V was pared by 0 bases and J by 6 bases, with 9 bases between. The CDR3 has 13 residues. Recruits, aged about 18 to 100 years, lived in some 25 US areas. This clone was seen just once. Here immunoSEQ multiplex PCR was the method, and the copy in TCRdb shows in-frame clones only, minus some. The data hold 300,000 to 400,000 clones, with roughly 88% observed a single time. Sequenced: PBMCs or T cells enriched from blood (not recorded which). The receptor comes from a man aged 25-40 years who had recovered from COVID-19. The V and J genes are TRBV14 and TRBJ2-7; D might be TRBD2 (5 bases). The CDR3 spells CASSQEGRGEQYF. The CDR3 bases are TGTGCCAGCAGCCAAGAGGGTCGGGGCGAGCAGTACTTC.